Here is one TCR beta chain with its context. Its antigen is still unknown. Base qualities are not recorded, but no much larger clone differs from it by a single base. The same CDR3 arises from other DNA sequences in this sample as well. The germline ends are 10 bases apart after V is trimmed by 0 bases and J by 2 bases. Counted from cysteine to phenylalanine, this CDR3 has 15 amino acids. The retained sequence is limited to the CDR3, 45 bases, with the frame set at the first base. Via the germline V gene, CDR1 is KGHSH and CDR2 LQKENI. These data originate in a study of blood T cell repertoires in COVID-19 (dated by TCRdb to 2018 to 2020). Regarding the complete study: Samples covering the acute and convalescent phases of COVID-19 were provided by collaborators in the United States, Italy and Spain. The material from the prospective study consisted of cDNA or gDNA derived from T cells, B-cell-depleted T cells, or PBMCs. Subjects who had been exposed to COVID-19, were actively infected with it, or had recovered from it provided the deeply sampled blood TCRbeta repertoires that made up the dataset. The repertoires were released in a freely available public database intended as a resource for research on the immune response to SARS-CoV-2. Samples were obtained from the ongoing ImmuneRACE study (first 160 participants) and from about 1,300 subjects provided by 6 global collaborators. A de-identified subject ID, COVID-19 status, age in years and sex were almost always included in the sample metadata. Where HLA class I and class II types were available, the types were taken from metadata supplied by the sample provider, not from assay-based typing. Study-level results and caveats: How much clinical and demographic metadata was included differed by source and by participant, and the metadata was provided uncurated.

TCRbeta CDR3 regions were amplified from genomic DNA using the immunoSEQ Assay, a bias-controlled multiplex PCR. On the study's bioinformatics: Nucleated cell counts per sample were estimated from amplification of reference gene primers within the assay. Sequence reads were collapsed and filtered to measure the absolute abundance of every unique TCRbeta CDR3 rearrangement. Productive Simpson clonality was computed per sample as the square root of Simpson's diversity index over productive rearrangements. The table comes from immuneACCESS by way of TCRdb, which keeps in-frame sequences with V and J called. Part of the clones is missing from these tables; in studies checked, under half for an unresolved V gene and the rest for unknown reasons. V, J and clone size were drawn from that table, and D and trimming were deduced from the DNA. The sample data list 300,000 or so clones, and around 92% of these were observed just once. The top ten clones comprise 5% to 7% of the sample.

Another Seattle source contributed samples from volunteer blood donors who had recovered from COVID-19. Each collaborating institution followed its own protocols to collect whole blood in K2EDTA tubes. For TCRbeta analysis, collaborators shipped samples in one of three forms: frozen whole blood, isolated PBMCs, or DNA extracted from either of those sample types. This clonotype was obtained from a man between 18 and 29 years old who had recovered from COVID-19. The rearrangement combines TRBV18 with TRBJ1-1; no D gene can be assigned with confidence. The sample taken for sequencing was peripheral blood. The nucleotides read TGTGCCAGCTCACCACCGGTACGGGGAAACACTGAAGCTTTCTTT. It codes for CASSPPVRGNTEAFF.